This is a list of T cell receptor beta chains from one sample in a study of HIV-infected patients and healthy controls. TCRdb fed the 5' RACE reads into MiXCR, producing one record per CDR3 protein. The sample has a few thousand distinct CDR3 sequences; 13% are singletons. Sequenced here: blood, sampled before antiretroviral therapy. These receptors were collected from an adult with HIV infection. CDR3s include the opening cysteine and the closing phenylalanine or tryptophan. A D gene is named only where the DNA matches it firmly. Rows may omit the clone size; those that give it use once, few, many or a size class.

v_gene,d_gene,j_gene,abundance,CDR3nt,CDR3aa
TRBV6-5,TRBD2,TRBJ2-2,medium-sized,TGTGCCAGCAGAGAGACTAGCGTCACCGGGGAGCTGTTTTTT,CASRETSVTGELFF
TRBV6-2/TRBV6-3,.,TRBJ2-7,medium-sized,TGTGCCAGTACTCAACAAGGAAGCTCCTACGAGCAGTACTTC,CASTQQGSSYEQYF
TRBV11-3,.,TRBJ2-1,medium-sized,TGTGCCAGCAGCTTAGGCCTAGGCGATTATAATGAGCAGTTCTTC,CASSLGLGDYNEQFF
TRBV19,.,TRBJ2-1,medium-sized,TGTGCCAGTAGCCCATTCGGACGGGAGCGGTTCTTC,CASSPFGRERFF
TRBV5-4,.,TRBJ2-3,medium-sized,TGTGCCAGCAGCCGCCTACTATCGGGACCCACAGATACGCAGTATTTT,CASSRLLSGPTDTQYF
TRBV19,TRBD2,TRBJ2-7,few,TGTGCCAGTAGTATAAGGGCCGGGACTAGCGGGAGCTACGAGCAGTACTTC,CASSIRAGTSGSYEQYF
TRBV21-1,.,TRBJ2-5,.,TGTGCCAGCAGCAAGGGGGACAGGGTGGAGACCCAGTACTTC,CASSKGDRVETQYF
TRBV6-2/TRBV6-3,.,TRBJ1-2,medium-sized,TGTGCCAGCAGCGACAGAGCTAGAGGCTACACCTTC,CASSDRARGYTF
TRBV20-1,.,TRBJ1-1,large,TGCAGTGCTAGTTCCCAGACTCTTTTCACTGAAGCTTTCTTT,CSASSQTLFTEAFF
TRBV5-1,.,TRBJ2-7,.,TGCGCCAGCAGCGTCTGGTCTTCCGACGAGCAGTACTTC,CASSVWSSDEQYF
TRBV2,TRBD2,TRBJ2-7,medium-sized,TGTGCCAGCAGTCCCCGGGGAGGGAACGAGCAGTACTTC,CASSPRGGNEQYF
TRBV14,.,TRBJ2-7,medium-sized,TGTGCCAGCAGCCAAAATCAAAACTCCTACGAGCAGTACTTC,CASSQNQNSYEQYF
TRBV14,.,TRBJ2-7,many,TGTGCCAGCAGCCAACAGGATTACGAGCAGTACTTC,CASSQQDYEQYF
TRBV11-2,.,TRBJ2-2,.,TGTGCCAGAAGCTTGCCTAGTTTGAGGAACAACAGGGAGCTGTTTTTT,CARSLPSLRNNRELFF
TRBV6-5,.,TRBJ2-5,few,TGTGCCAGCAGTTATCTCCCCAACGGGTACCAAGAGACCCAGTACTTC,CASSYLPNGYQETQYF
TRBV3-1,.,TRBJ2-7,many,TGTGCCAGCAGCCAAGAGAGGAGCTCCTACGAGCAGTACTTC,CASSQERSSYEQYF
TRBV27,.,TRBJ1-1,medium-sized,TGTGCCAGCAGTCTGGGCGGGACTCTCCGATCGAACACTGAAGCTTTCTTT,CASSLGGTLRSNTEAFF
TRBV2,.,TRBJ2-1,many,TGTGTCCAGGGTTACCACAATGAGCAGTTCTTC,CVQGYHNEQFF
TRBV7-3,.,TRBJ1-1,.,TGTAACAGCAGTTCAGGGTTTGGGGAAGCTTTCTTT,CNSSSGFGEAFF
TRBV6-1,.,TRBJ1-1,medium-sized,TGTGCCAGCTACCCCTGGATACGAGATCGGAACACTGAAGCTTTCTTT,CASYPWIRDRNTEAFF
TRBV27,.,TRBJ2-1,medium-sized,TGTGCCACCACAAATTCCGGCGTCAATGAGCAGTTCTTC,CATTNSGVNEQFF
TRBV24-1,.,TRBJ2-7,few,TGTGCCACCAGTGATCCACTGACCTACGAGCAGTACTTC,CATSDPLTYEQYF
TRBV13,TRBD1,TRBJ2-7,medium-sized,TGTGCCAGCAGCCCTCGGACAGGGGGTAACTCCTACGAGCAGTACTTC,CASSPRTGGNSYEQYF
TRBV18,.,TRBJ1-4,medium-sized,TGTGCCAGCTCACCACAAGAAATTGAAAAACTGTTTTTT,CASSPQEIEKLFF
TRBV6-5,TRBD2,TRBJ2-1,medium-sized,TGTGCCAGCAGTCGCGGGAGCCCCTCCTACAATGAGCAGTTCTTC,CASSRGSPSYNEQFF
TRBV5-1,.,TRBJ2-6,medium-sized,TGCGCCAGCAGCTTGGCTGGGAACGGGGCCAACGTCCTGACTTTC,CASSLAGNGANVLTF
TRBV11-2,.,TRBJ1-5,.,TGTGCCAGCAGCTCCGGGACATGTGAAGCTCAGCCCCAGCATTTT,CASSSGTCEAQPQHF
TRBV9,.,TRBJ2-2,medium-sized,TGTGCCAGCAGCCTTCTCTTCGGGGAGCTGTTTTTT,CASSLLFGELFF
TRBV12-5,.,TRBJ2-1,medium-sized,TGTGCTAGTGGTTTCCCCGAGGGGGGGTTTTACAATGAGCAGTTCTTC,CASGFPEGGFYNEQFF
TRBV24-1,.,TRBJ2-1,medium-sized,TGTGCCACCAGTGAACAACTGGGGGAGCAGTTCTTC,CATSEQLGEQFF
TRBV12-3/TRBV12-4,.,TRBJ1-2,many,TGTGCCAGCAGTCCGAAACATGATGGATATGGCTACACCTTC,CASSPKHDGYGYTF
TRBV24-1,TRBD1,TRBJ2-7,medium-sized,TGTGCCACCAGTGACCGTAGACAGGGGTCCTACGAGCAGTACTTC,CATSDRRQGSYEQYF
TRBV12-3/TRBV12-4,.,TRBJ1-1,medium-sized,TGTGCCAGCAGTTTAACAGGGCATACTGAAGCTTTCTTT,CASSLTGHTEAFF
TRBV13,TRBD2,TRBJ2-2,medium-sized,TGTGCCAGCAGCTGGGGACTAGCGGGAGGGCCGCGGACCGGGGAGCTGTTTTTT,CASSWGLAGGPRTGELFF
TRBV5-6,.,TRBJ1-2,.,TGTGCCAGCAGCAGTTGGGTCCAGAGGCATGGCTACACCTTC,CASSSWVQRHGYTF
TRBV19,.,TRBJ2-5,medium-sized,TGTGCCAGTAGTATCCCCGGGGGACAAGAGACCCAGTACTTC,CASSIPGGQETQYF
TRBV11-2,.,TRBJ2-1,few,TGTGCCAGCAGCTTAGATAGGCAAAGCTACAATGAGCAGTTCTTC,CASSLDRQSYNEQFF
TRBV12-3/TRBV12-4,.,TRBJ2-2,many,TGTGCCAGCAGTTTACGAAACACCGGGGAGCTGTTTTTT,CASSLRNTGELFF
TRBV20-1,TRBD1,TRBJ2-3,medium-sized,TGCAGTGCTTCTCTGAGGACAGGGGAGCTGGATACGCAGTATTTT,CSASLRTGELDTQYF
TRBV28,.,TRBJ2-7,many,TGTGCCAGCAGTTCCGTTGGGGGGGAGCAGTACTTC,CASSSVGGEQYF
TRBV6-2/TRBV6-3,TRBD1,TRBJ2-7,medium-sized,TGTGCCAGCAGTACGGGCGACAGGGACCTCTCCTACGAGCAGTACTTC,CASSTGDRDLSYEQYF
TRBV12-3/TRBV12-4,.,TRBJ1-5,.,TGTGCCAGCAGTTTTGGAGGGGGTGACAATCAGCCCCAGCATTTT,CASSFGGGDNQPQHF
TRBV29-1,TRBD1,TRBJ1-2,medium-sized,TGCAGCGATATAACAGGGGGCGGCTATGGCTACACCTTC,CSDITGGGYGYTF
TRBV18,TRBD1,TRBJ1-1,medium-sized,TGTGCCAGCTCACCAGACAGGACAGGTGAAGCTTTCTTT,CASSPDRTGEAFF
TRBV7-2,.,TRBJ2-1,medium-sized,TGTGCCAGCAGCTCTAGGGGCGGGACCTACAATGAGCAGTTCTTC,CASSSRGGTYNEQFF
TRBV12-3/TRBV12-4,TRBD1,TRBJ1-6,medium-sized,TGTGCCAGCAGCCGACAGGGCTTAAATTCACCCCTCCACTTT,CASSRQGLNSPLHF
TRBV6-6,.,TRBJ1-1,many,TGTGCCAGCAGTCTCTCCTCGGGCGGGGGTTGGGAAGCTTTCTTT,CASSLSSGGGWEAFF
TRBV15,.,TRBJ2-3,.,TGTGCCACCAGCAGAGAAAAAAACAGATACACAGATACGCAGTATTTT,CATSREKNRYTDTQYF
TRBV5-4,.,TRBJ1-2,medium-sized,TGTGCCAGCAGCTTGGTTGGCACCAACTATGGCTACACCTTC,CASSLVGTNYGYTF
TRBV7-6,.,TRBJ1-1,medium-sized,TGTGCCAGCAGCTTAGCGGCAGGGAGGGTGAACACTGAAGCTTTCTTT,CASSLAAGRVNTEAFF
TRBV2,TRBD1,TRBJ1-6,medium-sized,TGTGCCAGCAGCGGACAGGGGTGGAATTCACCCCTCCACTTT,CASSGQGWNSPLHF
TRBV5-1,.,TRBJ2-6,few,TGCGCCAGCAGCGATCTTAGCCGCCAAGGGGCCAACGTCCTGACTTTC,CASSDLSRQGANVLTF